The T cell receptor beta chain described here comes from a study of shared clonotypes between healthy human individuals. Study information: CD8 memory received one plate per donor, CD8 naive two, CD4 memory three and CD4 naive three.

To note about this clone: The antigen remains undetermined.

Findings and caveats of the study: Generally, estimated richness proved larger in naive subsets than it did in memory subsets.

The CDR3 spans 15 residues. Germline CDR1 reads SGDLS; CDR2 reads YYNGEE. The ends lost 3 bases at V and 6 bases at J; junction bases unmatched: 7. TCRdb keeps only in-frame clones here, not all; method: immunoSEQ multiplex PCR. This table has millions of clones, 85% to 95% appearing once. Naive CD8 isolation took CD45RO-negative cells positively selected for CCR7 and excluded terminally differentiated effector memory CD45RA+ cells. The sequence derives from a man aged 18 to 29 in good health. V gene TRBV9 combines with J gene TRBJ2-3; 10 bases fit TRBD1. Sequenced: naive CD8+ T cells sorted from blood. The CDR3 is CASSDPGTGVDTQYF. CDR3 bases: TGTGCCAGCAGCGACCCCGGGACAGGGGTGGATACGCAGTATTTT.